This T cell receptor beta chain was sequenced in a study of blood T cells in healthy people across ages. A second PCR of about 7 to 11 cycles used a sample-barcoded 5' primer and a J-beta primer mix. TCRdb reprocessed the 5' RACE reads via MiXCR and lists one record per CDR3 protein. The sample contains about 1.6 million distinct CDR3 sequences, roughly 30% of which appear only once. The germline V gene has CDR1 SQVTM and CDR2 ANQGSEA. The germline V and J ends were trimmed by 4 bases and 4 bases, with 14 bases remaining between them. The length of the CDR3 is 13 residues. Every donor contributed roughly 10 milliliters of peripheral blood by blood draw. Per sample, at least 5 micrograms of total RNA were extracted. This clonotype was counted at least ten times. The antigen remains undetermined. Whole-study results and caveats: The percentage of naive T cells correlated strongly with TCR beta diversity.

V and J are TRBV29-1 and TRBJ2-7; TRBD1 might be the D (5 bases). Sequencing was performed on blood. The sequence was collected from a woman in her thirties in good health. CDR3: CSVGFRAGYEQYF. The DNA of the CDR3 is TGCAGCGTTGGCTTCAGGGCAGGGTACGAGCAGTACTTC.